The next 8 T cell receptor beta chains were all read from a single sample in a study of control samples from healthy donors and cancer patients. The method was immunoSEQ multiplex PCR; TCRdb's version includes in-frame clones alone and lacks a portion of them. The table has about 130,000 clones, roughly 94% seen once. Specimen: PBMCs. The receptors were gathered from a man aged 55 to 69 with colorectal cancer.

The chain is built from TRBV18 and TRBJ1-4; D gene unclear. This CDR3 is built from 13 residues. With 6 bases removed from V and 4 bases from J, the gap between germline ends came to 9 bases. CDR1 KGHSH and CDR2 LQKENI come from the germline V gene. CDR3 DNA sequence: TGTGCCAGCTCGTCAAATCGTAATGAAAAACTGTTTTTT. It yields the protein CASSSNRNEKLFF.

V usage is TRBV27 and J usage is TRBJ1-5; D unclear. Germline CDR1 is MNHEY and CDR2 is SMNVEV (reference sequence). Trimming stripped 5 bases from V and 6 bases from J, with 11 bases between. The CDR3 loop spans 13 amino acids. The CDR3 DNA sequence: TGTGCCAGCAGTCCCTCCTTCCTTCAGCCCCAGCATTTT. Amino acid sequence: CASSPSFLQPQHF.

The chain joins TRBV7-6 to TRBJ1-5, with D possibly matching TRBD1 (5 bases). The length of the CDR3 is 15 residues. CDR1 and CDR2 (germline): SGHVS, FNYEAQ. V shed 1 base and J shed 6 bases, with 13 bases lying between them. The CDR3 DNA reads as TGTGCCAGCAGCTTAGGGAGGGGCGCGGGTCAGCCCCAGCATTTT. It yields the protein CASSLGRGAGQPQHF.

The DNA of the CDR3 is TGTGCCATATCCGGGACTAGTGGAGAGACCCAGTACTTC. Translating gives CAISGTSGETQYF. The rearrangement links TRBV10-3 to TRBJ2-5; 8 bases align to TRBD2. Germline V gives CDR1 ENHRY, CDR2 SYGVKD. The CDR3 consists of 13 residues. J gave up 4 bases and V 9 bases, and 7 bases lay outside the gene matches.

The chain carries TRBV30 and TRBJ1-5; D call uncertain. CDR3 length equals 12 residues. Germline V CDR1 and CDR2: GTSNPN, SVGIG (reference sequence). Trimming cost V 0 bases and J 5 bases, with 5 bases left between them. Here the CDR3 DNA reads TGTGCCTGGAGTGTACTCGATCAGCCCCAGCATTTT. Encoded protein: CAWSVLDQPQHF.

This rearrangement joins TRBV10-3 to TRBJ2-7; the D call may be TRBD1 or TRBD2 (7 bases each). The ends were cut back, 6 bases at V and 1 base at J, with 13 bases in the middle. Germline V CDR1 and CDR2: ENHRY, SYGVKD. There are 14 residues in the CDR3. The CDR3 DNA follows: TGTGCCATCAGACCAGGGGGAGGGTCCTACGAGCAGTACTTC. Translation: CAIRPGGGSYEQYF.

This clone was found once. CDR3 sequence: CASSLAVQETYEQYF. CDR3 sequence (DNA): TGTGCCAGCAGCTTGGCCGTCCAGGAAACCTACGAGCAGTACTTC. The J gene is TRBJ2-7, the V gene TRBV5-4; D is unresolved. Germline V CDR1 and CDR2: SGHNT, YYREEE (reference sequence). CDR3 length: 15 residues. V was cut by 0 bases and J by 2 bases, with 12 bases left in between.

The table lists this clone with a few counts. This rearrangement joins TRBV7-9 to TRBJ1-6; D unresolved. Trimming took 0 bases from V and 14 from J, leaving 14 bases between them. The CDR3 is made up of 14 amino acids. The germline V gene encodes CDR1 SEHNR and CDR2 FQNEAQ (reference sequence). In nucleotides, the CDR3 is TGTGCCAGCAGCTTAGCGGGCGGGGAAGAGACCCTCCACTTT. This sequence encodes CASSLAGGEETLHF.